A single sample is the source of the 27 T cell receptor beta chains below, sequenced in a study of identical twins. TCRdb used MiXCR to reprocess the 5' RACE reads, holding one entry per CDR3 protein. The table has about 530,000 distinct CDR3 sequences, about a fifth seen once. These same records also appear under a second study, on yellow fever vaccine responses in identical twins.

The sequencing input was CD4+ T cells sorted from blood. Receptors originate from a woman under 30 in good health.

This sequence joins TRBV28 and TRBJ2-5; D is ambiguous. CDR1 is MDHEN, CDR2 SYDVKM, per germline. The CDR3 contains 12 residues. Trimming left V 8 bases short and J 0 bases short, with 7 bases between. In nucleotides, the CDR3 is TGTGCCAGCGGGCAACACCAAGAGACCCAGTACTTC. It translates to CASGQHQETQYF. The full variable domain, with the rest looked up from reference TRBV28 and TRBJ2-5, is DVKVTQSSRYLVKRTGEKVFLECVQDMDHENMFWYRQDPGLGLRLIYFSYDVKMKEKGDIPEGYSVSREKKERFSLILESASTNQTSMYLCASGQHQETQYFGPGTRLLVL.

The rearrangement uses TRBV24-1 and TRBJ2-1; 7 nucleotides match TRBD1. The CDR3 covers 14 residues. With V trimmed by 9 bases and J by 6 bases, 10 bases remained unmatched. CDR1 and CDR2 (germline): KGHDR, SFDVKD. The CDR3 DNA reads TGTGCCACCCAATCCAGGGGGACCATCAATGAGCAGTTCTTC. This sequence encodes CATQSRGTINEQFF.

V gene TRBV6-5 combines with J gene TRBJ2-7; maybe TRBD2 (5 bases). The length of the CDR3 is 16 residues. Trimming cost V 0 bases and J 3 bases, with 15 bases left between them. Germline V lookup: CDR1 MNHEY, CDR2 SVGAGI. For the CDR3, the DNA is TGTGCCAGCAGTTACTCGATTTCGGGGAGAGGCTACGAGCAGTACTTC. Encoded protein: CASSYSISGRGYEQYF.

CDR3 DNA: TGTGCCAGCAGCTCCACCGGGACAGGGCATTACAATGAGCAGTTCTTC. Protein: CASSSTGTGHYNEQFF. The V and J genes are TRBV7-2 and TRBJ2-1; 9 bases align to TRBD1. Germline trimming cut 4 bases from V and 4 bases from J; bases unmatched to any gene: 8. The CDR3 extends over 16 amino acids. Germline CDR1 is SGHTA and CDR2 is FQGNSA.

The V call is TRBV4-1, the J call TRBJ2-6; D gene ambiguous. CDR3 length: 15 residues. V was shortened by 0 bases and J by 1 base, with 4 bases between the two germline ends. Germline values: CDR1 MGHRA, CDR2 YSYEKL. In DNA, the CDR3 is TGCGCCAGCAGCCAAGATGCGTCTGGGGCCAACGTCCTGACTTTC. The encoded protein is CASSQDASGANVLTF.

The V and J genes are TRBV11-2 and TRBJ2-3, with 7 positions matching TRBD1. Germline assignment: CDR1 SGHAT and CDR2 FQNNGV. The CDR3 totals 15 residues. The V segment lost 5 bases and the J segment 4 bases; nucleotides outside the gene matches: 9. DNA for the CDR3: TGTGCCAGCAGCCAACGGACAGGCAGGGCAGATACGCAGTATTTT. Translated, it gives CASSQRTGRADTQYF.

This clonotype was counted a few times. This chain links TRBV29-1 with TRBJ2-1; no definite D call. Per germline, CDR1 SQVTM and CDR2 ANQGSEA. Trimming removed 6 bases at V and 8 bases at J, with 8 bases between. The CDR3 spans 10 residues. The CDR3 region is CSVVEYEQFF. In DNA form, the CDR3 reads TGCAGCGTCGTCGAGTATGAGCAGTTCTTC.

This clonotype was counted between two and nine times. The chain is built from TRBV5-1 and TRBJ2-2; D may be TRBD1 or TRBD2 (5 bases each). There are 15 residues in the CDR3. Germline CDR1 SGHRS, CDR2 YFSETQ. V was pared by 7 bases and J by 0 bases, with 13 bases between. In nucleotides, the CDR3 is TGCGCCAGCGTACCAGGGACCACGAACACCGGGGAGCTGTTTTTT. It specifies CASVPGTTNTGELFF.

The table lists this clonotype with a few counts. V usage is TRBV5-1 and J usage is TRBJ2-2, with a possible D match to TRBD1 (5 bases). Trimming shortened V by 1 base and J by 4 bases, and 11 bases separated the two germline ends. CDR3 size: 15 residues. Germline values: CDR1 SGHRS, CDR2 YFSETQ. The CDR3 DNA reads as TGCGCCAGCAGCTTGTGGGGCGTTGGCACCGGGGAGCTGTTTTTT. Translated, it gives CASSLWGVGTGELFF.

This clonotype was seen more than once but under ten times. The V gene is TRBV12-3 or TRBV12-4, the J gene TRBJ2-4; perhaps TRBD2 as D (6 bases). V lost 6 bases to trimming and J lost 8 bases, with 20 bases between them. CDR3 length: 15 residues. CDR3 coding DNA: TGTGCCAGCAGGACTCGGACTGGAGGGTTAGACATTCAGTACTTC. Translated, it gives CASRTRTGGLDIQYF.

This clonotype was counted a few times. The genes are TRBV24-1 and TRBJ2-2; 12 nucleotides match TRBD2. Germline V CDR1 and CDR2: KGHDR, SFDVKD. This CDR3 is built from 19 residues. J was trimmed by 0 bases and V by 3 bases; bases with no gene match: 7. The CDR3 reads CATSDPLTSGGTNTGELFF. DNA for the CDR3: TGTGCCACCAGTGATCCCCTGACTAGCGGGGGAACGAACACCGGGGAGCTGTTTTTT.

In this sample, this clonotype turned up a few times. CDR3 in DNA: TGCGCCAGCAGCCGGGGACAGAACAACTATGGCTACACCTTC. It codes for CASSRGQNNYGYTF. This chain joins TRBV4-1 and TRBJ1-2; 7 bases are a match to TRBD1. The CDR3 is 14 amino acids. Germline V gene sequence: CDR1 MGHRA, CDR2 YSYEKL. V gave up 4 bases and J gave up 2 bases; unmatched junction bases: 4.

This clonotype was seen only once. The chain uses TRBV5-1 and TRBJ2-2, with 8 bases lining up with TRBD1. Germline CDR1 SGHRS, CDR2 YFSETQ. The CDR3 contains 17 residues. J gave up 2 bases and V 3 bases, and 9 bases lay outside the gene matches. As DNA, the CDR3 is TGCGCCAGCAGCTCCTGGGGAGGACAGGGAAACACCGGGGAGCTGTTTTTT. Translation gives CASSSWGGQGNTGELFF.

Written as DNA, the CDR3 is TGTGCCATCAGTGAGTCTAGCGGTAACACCGGGGAGCTGTTTTTT. Translating gives CAISESSGNTGELFF. The chain uses TRBV10-3 and TRBJ2-2, with D maybe TRBD2 (6 bases). V was shortened by 0 bases and J by 2 bases, with 7 bases between the two germline ends. The CDR3 has 15 residues. Germline assignment: CDR1 ENHRY and CDR2 SYGVKD.

This clonotype appeared a few times. The rearrangement uses TRBV18 and TRBJ2-1; 12 nucleotides agree with TRBD2. Germline V gene sequence: CDR1 KGHSH, CDR2 LQKENI. Germline trimming cut 8 bases from V and 2 bases from J; bases unmatched to any gene: 4. This CDR3 spans 15 amino acids. The CDR3: CASTGLAGPYNEQFF. The DNA of the CDR3 is TGTGCCAGCACGGGACTAGCGGGCCCCTACAATGAGCAGTTCTTC.

V is TRBV15 and J is TRBJ1-6; D unclear. Between the trimmed V and J ends, which lost 1 base and 6 bases, there was a span of 13 bases. Germline lookup yields CDR1 LNHNV and CDR2 YYDKDF (reference sequence). The CDR3 is 16 amino acids. CDR3 sequence: CATSRVSQAFNSPLHF. The CDR3, as DNA: TGTGCCACCAGCAGAGTTTCCCAAGCGTTTAATTCACCCCTCCACTTT.

This clonotype was seen a handful of times. The genes are TRBV5-1 and TRBJ2-1; 7 bases align to TRBD2. Trimming cost V 0 bases and J 2 bases; bases outside gene matches: 5. The germline CDR1 and CDR2 sequences are SGHRS and YFSETQ. This CDR3 spans 16 amino acids. The CDR3 nucleotides are TGCGCCAGCAGCTTGGATACTAGCGTACCCTACAATGAGCAGTTCTTC. Amino acid sequence: CASSLDTSVPYNEQFF.

This chain links TRBV10-3 with TRBJ2-5, with D tentatively TRBD2 (5 bases). V was pared by 6 bases and J by 6 bases, with 17 bases between. The CDR3 covers 14 residues. Looked up from germline, CDR1 is ENHRY and CDR2 is SYGVKD. As DNA, the CDR3 is TGTGCCATCAGCCCGTCGGGGATCGGGCAGACCCAGTACTTC. Amino acid sequence: CAISPSGIGQTQYF.

The rearrangement joins TRBV3-1 to TRBJ1-2; 7 nucleotides line up with TRBD1. V lost 4 bases to trimming and J lost 4 bases; unmatched junction nucleotides: 12. The CDR3 has 16 amino acids. CDR1 LGHDT and CDR2 YNNKEL come from the germline V gene (reference sequence). CDR3 protein: CASSLFRDSLAYGYTF. DNA of the CDR3: TGTGCCAGCAGCCTATTCCGGGACAGTCTAGCCTATGGCTACACCTTC.

This clonotype came up a few times. The rearrangement joins TRBV10-3 to TRBJ2-1; 8 bases align to TRBD2. This CDR3 region has 16 residues. The junction had 9 bases not matched to a gene; V was cut back by 0 bases and J by 8 bases. Germline lookup yields CDR1 ENHRY and CDR2 SYGVKD. CDR3 region: CAISESTSGPIHEQFF. Here the CDR3 DNA reads TGTGCCATCAGTGAGTCCACTAGCGGTCCAATACATGAGCAGTTCTTC.

The genes are TRBV7-2 and TRBJ2-1, with D tentatively TRBD2 (5 bases). This CDR3 has 16 amino acids. Germline V gene lookup returns CDR1 SGHTA and CDR2 FQGNSA. The germline V and J ends were trimmed by 3 bases and 9 bases, with 21 bases remaining between them. CDR3 sequence (DNA): TGTGCCAGCAGCTTTAGAAGGGAACTCCCCGCGGGTGAGCAGTTCTTC. Protein: CASSFRRELPAGEQFF.

The genes are TRBV5-1 and TRBJ1-2; 8 bases map to TRBD1. V was clipped by 7 bases and J by 7 bases; unmatched bases: 9. Germline assignment: CDR1 SGHRS and CDR2 YFSETQ. The CDR3 is made up of 13 amino acids. This CDR3 reads CASGHGQGGGYTF. The CDR3, as DNA: TGCGCCAGCGGCCACGGACAGGGCGGTGGCTACACCTTC.

To note about this clonotype: The junction shows a germline mismatch at one end, possibly a read error. The rearrangement links TRBV9 to TRBJ2-3, with D possibly being TRBD1 (5 bases). Germline CDR1 SGDLS, CDR2 YYNGEE. This CDR3 spans 16 amino acids. The CDR3 coding sequence is TGTGCCAGCAGCGTAGGTTCTCTAGGGGATGCAGATACGCACTATTTT. This sequence encodes CASSVGSLGDADTHYF.

This clonotype has a handful of counts. V and J are TRBV5-1 and TRBJ1-1, with unresolved D. Trimming took 0 bases from V and 9 from J, leaving 15 bases between them. This CDR3 is 14 amino acids long. CDR1 SGHRS and CDR2 YFSETQ come from the germline V gene. CDR3 nucleotide sequence: TGCGCCAGCAGCTTGGGCCCGTTGAAGCAGCAAGCTTTCTTT. Translated, it gives CASSLGPLKQQAFF.

This clonotype was picked up a small number of times. V usage is TRBV12-3 or TRBV12-4 and J usage is TRBJ2-1, with TRBD2 matching over 16 bases. This CDR3 contains 20 residues. Trimming took 7 bases from V and 9 from J; bases not matched to a gene: 21. DNA of the CDR3: TGTGCCAGCAATTTCCCAGCACCGGGACTAGCGGGAGGGCCGGAGAGTGAGCAGTTCTTC. It is translated as CASNFPAPGLAGGPESEQFF.

The chain links TRBV20-1 to TRBJ1-2; D call uncertain. Trimming removed 1 base at V and 4 bases at J, with 4 bases between. Germline CDR1 reads DFQATT; CDR2 reads SNEGSKA (reference sequence). The CDR3 sequence is 11 residues long. For the CDR3, the DNA is TGCAGTGCTAGAGGGGCCTATGGCTACACCTTC. Residues: CSARGAYGYTF.

This clonotype was observed a few times. The chain couples TRBV6-1 to TRBJ1-1; maybe TRBD1 (6 bases). This CDR3 contains 14 residues. Trimming took off 2 bases at V and 2 bases at J, with 9 bases between the two ends. Germline CDR1 is MNHNS and CDR2 is SASEGT. CDR3 sequence reads: CASSELDSNTEAFF. The CDR3 nucleotides read TGTGCCAGCAGTGAACTGGACAGTAACACTGAAGCTTTCTTT.